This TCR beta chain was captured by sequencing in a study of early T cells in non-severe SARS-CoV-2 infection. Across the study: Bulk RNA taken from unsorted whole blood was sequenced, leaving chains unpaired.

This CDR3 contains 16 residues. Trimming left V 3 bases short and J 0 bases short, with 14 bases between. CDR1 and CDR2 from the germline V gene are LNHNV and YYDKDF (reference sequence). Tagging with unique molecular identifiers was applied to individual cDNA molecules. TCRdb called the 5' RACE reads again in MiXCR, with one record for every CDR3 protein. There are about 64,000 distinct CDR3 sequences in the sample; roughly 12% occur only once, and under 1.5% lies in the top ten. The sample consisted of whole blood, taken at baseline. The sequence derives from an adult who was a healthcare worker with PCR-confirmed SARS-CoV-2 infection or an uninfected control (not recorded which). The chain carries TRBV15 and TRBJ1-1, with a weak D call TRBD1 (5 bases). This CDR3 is CATSRGGKDMNTEAFF. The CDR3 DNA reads TGTGCCACCAGCAGGGGGGGAAAGGACATGAACACTGAAGCTTTCTTT.